The following is a T cell receptor beta chain sequence with its context. This sample is drawn from a study of T cell changes during pregnancy in multiple sclerosis. TCRdb keeps only in-frame clones here, not all; method: immunoSEQ multiplex PCR. The sample lists nearly 25,000 clones, 88% seen once, with around 0.79% in the top ten. With 0 bases removed from V and 6 bases from J, the gap between germline ends came to 19 bases. CDR1 is SGHRS, CDR2 YFSETQ, per germline. CDR3 size: 16 residues. Sequenced material: CD4+ T cells from peripheral blood mononuclear cells, taken in the first trimester of pregnancy. The sequence was obtained from a female donor in good health, enrolled as a control in a pregnancy study. The chain combines TRBV5-1 with TRBJ2-7; maybe TRBD2 (7 bases). Written as DNA, the CDR3 is TGCGCCAGCAGCTTGGTCGGGGGGCGGATTAGTCTCGAGCAGTACTTC. Protein: CASSLVGGRISLEQYF.